The 17 T cell receptor beta chains given below trace back to one sample, sequenced in a study of blood T cell repertoires in COVID-19. Libraries were prepared by immunoSEQ multiplex PCR; TCRdb keeps only in-frame clonotypes and omits some of them. The sample holds more than 45,000 clones; over 80% are singletons and the top ten take roughly 8%. Input material: peripheral blood. The source of these receptors is an older man in a cohort sampled during active COVID-19.

The chain employs TRBV9 and TRBJ2-7, with D perhaps matching TRBD1 (5 bases). V was clipped by 3 bases and J by 6 bases, with 19 bases between them. The CDR3 length is 15 residues. Germline CDR1 SGDLS, CDR2 YYNGEE. The CDR3 sequence is CASSEYASGISEQYF. The CDR3 bases are TGTGCCAGCAGCGAATACGCTTCAGGGATTAGCGAGCAGTACTTC.

V is TRBV18 and J is TRBJ1-2; possibly TRBD1 for D (5 bases). The CDR3 has 13 residues. From germline, CDR1 is KGHSH and CDR2 LQKENI. V gave up 6 bases and J gave up 8 bases, with 16 bases separating them. The CDR3 is CASSPFDSEGYTF. The CDR3 DNA reads TGTGCCAGCTCGCCTTTCGACAGCGAGGGCTACACCTTC.

This clone appeared a few times. The chain carries TRBV5-1 and TRBJ1-1; 7 bases map to TRBD1. Germline CDR1 reads SGHRS; CDR2 reads YFSETQ. There are 14 residues in the CDR3. Trimming at V came to 3 bases and at J to 1 base, leaving 3 bases not matched to a gene. The CDR3 spells CASSSGQQNTEAFF. The DNA for the CDR3 is TGCGCCAGCAGCTCGGGACAGCAGAACACTGAAGCTTTCTTT.

V is TRBV4-3 and J is TRBJ2-2; possibly TRBD2 for D (5 bases). The CDR3 consists of 15 residues. Trimming took 4 bases from V and 6 from J, leaving 15 bases between them. CDR1 and CDR2 (germline): LGHNA, YSLEER. CDR3 DNA sequence: TGCGCCAGCAGCCGAGGTGGCGGGCGGCCCGGGGAGCTGTTTTTT. Amino acids: CASSRGGGRPGELFF.

The count of this clone is one. The V call is TRBV7-9, the J call TRBJ1-6; no clear D gene. CDR3 length equals 14 residues. Germline values: CDR1 SEHNR, CDR2 FQNEAQ (reference sequence). Trimming took 5 bases from V and 3 from J, leaving 8 bases between them. In DNA, the CDR3 is TGTGCCAGCAGCCCTATTAGCTATAATTCACCCCTCCACTTT. Amino acids: CASSPISYNSPLHF.

The rearrangement joins TRBV12-5 to TRBJ1-1, with D unresolved. The CDR3 spans 12 residues. V shed 3 bases and J shed 6 bases, with 8 bases lying between them. Germline V gene lookup returns CDR1 LGHNT and CDR2 FRNRAP. The CDR3 region is CASGFDGAEAFF. The CDR3 nucleotides read TGTGCTAGTGGTTTTGACGGAGCTGAAGCTTTCTTT. The full variable domain, with the rest looked up from reference TRBV12-5 and TRBJ1-1, is DARVTQTPRHKVTEMGQEVTMRCQPILGHNTVFWYRQTMMQGLELLAYFRNRAPLDDSGMPKDRFSAEMPDATLATLKIQPSEPRDSAVYFCASGFDGAEAFFGQGTRLTVV.

This clone occurred a few times. CDR3 region: CASSLERGSKQYF. Here the CDR3 DNA reads TGTGCCAGCAGCTTGGAGCGGGGGTCTAAGCAGTACTTC. This chain links TRBV5-8 with TRBJ2-7, with 8 bases lining up with TRBD2. This CDR3 region has 13 residues. V lost 0 bases to trimming and J lost 8 bases; unmatched junction nucleotides: 4. Per germline, CDR1 SGHTS and CDR2 YDEGEE.

The chain uses TRBV28 and TRBJ2-7; 7 bases map to TRBD1. The CDR3 sequence is 14 residues long. Losses at the gene ends were 8 bases for V and 3 bases for J; bases not matched to a gene: 10. Germline V gene data show CDR1 as MDHEN and CDR2 as SYDVKM. In DNA form, the CDR3 reads TGTGCCAGCTTGGGCATGACAGGGCTCTACGAGCAGTACTTC. This encodes CASLGMTGLYEQYF. The complete variable domain, with remaining parts taken from reference TRBV28 and TRBJ2-7, reads DVKVTQSSRYLVKRTGEKVFLECVQDMDHENMFWYRQDPGLGLRLIYFSYDVKMKEKGDIPEGYSVSREKKERFSLILESASTNQTSMYLCASLGMTGLYEQYFGPGTRLTVT.

The V gene is TRBV29-1, the J gene TRBJ2-3; TRBD1 matches 7 bases. Losses at the gene ends were 7 bases for V and 2 bases for J; bases not matched to a gene: 15. The CDR3 covers 16 residues. Germline loops: CDR1 SQVTM, CDR2 ANQGSEA. The CDR3 DNA follows: TGCAGCGGGACGATAACCAGGGGGTTGTTCACAGATACGCAGTATTTT. This gives the protein CSGTITRGLFTDTQYF.

V usage is TRBV24-1 and J usage is TRBJ2-1; 8 nucleotides line up with TRBD2. From germline, CDR1 is KGHDR and CDR2 SFDVKD. CDR3 length: 17 amino acids. V shed 2 bases, J shed 6 bases, and the junction held 11 bases outside the gene matches. This chain's CDR3 is CATSDSPTGLDLNEQFF. The CDR3 DNA sequence: TGTGCCACCAGTGATTCGCCCACGGGACTAGACCTCAATGAGCAGTTCTTC.

The gene calls are TRBV2 and TRBJ2-1, with D maybe TRBD1 (8 bases). The CDR3 spans 14 residues. V lost 2 bases, J lost 9 bases, and 14 bases lay in between. Germline values: CDR1 SNHLY, CDR2 FYNNEI. The CDR3 nucleotides read TGTGCCAGCAGTGAACACAGGGGGGGATTTGAGCAGTTCTTC. Protein: CASSEHRGGFEQFF.

The chain couples TRBV6-5 to TRBJ2-1; 7 bases are shared with TRBD2. Germline assignment: CDR1 MNHEY and CDR2 SVGAGI. CDR3 length: 14 amino acids. Losses at the gene ends were 7 bases for V and 7 bases for J; bases not matched to a gene: 10. The CDR3 region is CASNLGGTINEQFF. The CDR3 region has the DNA TGTGCCAGCAATCTGGGGGGGACGATAAATGAGCAGTTCTTC.

This sequence joins TRBV2 and TRBJ1-5; 8 nucleotides match TRBD1. V gave up 8 bases and J gave up 3 bases; unmatched junction bases: 15. CDR3 length: 17 amino acids. CDR1 is SNHLY, CDR2 FYNNEI, per germline. CDR3 DNA sequence: TGTGCCAGCGGATTTGTCCCTGGACAGGGAGTCAATCAGCCCCAGCATTTT. Translation gives CASGFVPGQGVNQPQHF.

Here the CDR3 reads CASSLGQGGNYGYTF. DNA for the CDR3: TGCGCCAGCAGCCTGGGACAGGGGGGAAACTATGGCTACACCTTC. The V call is TRBV5-1, the J call TRBJ1-2; 11 positions match TRBD1. The CDR3 spans 15 residues. Germline trimming cut 4 bases from V and 2 bases from J; bases unmatched to any gene: 4. Germline V gene sequence: CDR1 SGHRS, CDR2 YFSETQ.

The rearrangement links TRBV6-5 to TRBJ2-1, with 13 bases that match TRBD2. This CDR3 has 14 residues. V gave up 6 bases and J gave up 9 bases; unmatched junction bases: 5. Germline lookup yields CDR1 MNHEY and CDR2 SVGAGI. The CDR3 sequence: CASSTSGGAAEQFF. The CDR3 DNA reads as TGTGCCAGCAGCACTAGCGGGGGGGCCGCTGAGCAGTTCTTC.

The chain carries TRBV18 and TRBJ1-1, with D maybe TRBD1 (6 bases). With 3 bases removed from V and 2 bases from J, the gap between germline ends came to 10 bases. CDR3 length: 14 residues. Germline V gene data show CDR1 as KGHSH and CDR2 as LQKENI. As DNA, the CDR3 is TGTGCCAGCTCACCGACAGGTCTCAACACTGAAGCTTTCTTT. It specifies CASSPTGLNTEAFF.

V and J are TRBV28 and TRBJ2-3, with D possibly TRBD1 on 7 matching bases. V was shortened by 1 base and J by 6 bases, with 8 bases between the two germline ends. The CDR3 is made up of 13 amino acids. Looked up from germline, CDR1 is MDHEN and CDR2 is SYDVKM. The CDR3 reads CASSLSGGDTQYF. DNA of the CDR3: TGTGCCAGCAGTTTATCAGGGGGGGATACGCAGTATTTT.